The T cell receptor (beta chain) under discussion was sequenced for a study of blood T cell repertoires in COVID-19. Background on the study: The analysed material was cDNA or gDNA that came from T cells, B-cell-depleted T cells, or PBMCs.

Authors' analysis steps: By means of reference gene primer amplification, nucleated cell counts were estimated. TCRdb's table, derived via immunoSEQ multiplex PCR, lists solely in-frame clones and lacks some. That table gives V, J and clone size, and the DNA gave D and trimming. The sample lists some 200,000 clones, roughly 86% seen once, with 6.5% to 9% in the top ten. Trimming shortened V by 3 bases and J by 5 bases, and 11 bases separated the two germline ends. Germline CDR1 and CDR2: SGHTA and FQGNSA. CDR3 length: 14 amino acids. The receptor comes from a woman between 45 and 60 years old with active or convalescent COVID-19. The source material was peripheral blood. The gene calls are TRBV7-2 and TRBJ1-5; D remains unclear. CDR3 coding DNA: TGTGCCAGCAGCTTTAAAGTACGGGATCAGCCCCAGCATTTT. It yields the protein CASSFKVRDQPQHF.